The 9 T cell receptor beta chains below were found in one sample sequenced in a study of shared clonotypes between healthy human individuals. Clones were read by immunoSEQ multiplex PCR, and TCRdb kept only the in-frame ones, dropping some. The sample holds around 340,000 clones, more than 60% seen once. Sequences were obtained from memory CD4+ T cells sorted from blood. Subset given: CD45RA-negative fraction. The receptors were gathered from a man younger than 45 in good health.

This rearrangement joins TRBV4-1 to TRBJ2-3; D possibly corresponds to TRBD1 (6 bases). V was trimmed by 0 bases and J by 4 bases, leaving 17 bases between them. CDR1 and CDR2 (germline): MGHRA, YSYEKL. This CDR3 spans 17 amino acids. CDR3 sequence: CASSQDYEGDLPDTQYF. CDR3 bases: TGCGCCAGCAGCCAAGATTATGAGGGGGATCTACCAGATACGCAGTATTTT.

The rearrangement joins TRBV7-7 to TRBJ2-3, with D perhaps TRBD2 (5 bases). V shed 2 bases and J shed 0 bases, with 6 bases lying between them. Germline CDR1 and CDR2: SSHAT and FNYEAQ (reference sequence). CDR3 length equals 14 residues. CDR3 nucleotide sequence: TGTGCCAGCAGCTTAAGCGGAAGCACAGATACGCAGTATTTT. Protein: CASSLSGSTDTQYF.

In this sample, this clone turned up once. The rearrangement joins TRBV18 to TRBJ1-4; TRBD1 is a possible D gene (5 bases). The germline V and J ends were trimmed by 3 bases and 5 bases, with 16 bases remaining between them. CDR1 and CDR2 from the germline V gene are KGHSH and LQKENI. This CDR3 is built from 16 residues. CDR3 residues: CASSPSVAGVNEKLFF. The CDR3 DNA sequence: TGTGCCAGCTCACCTTCAGTAGCGGGGGTAAATGAAAAACTGTTTTTT.

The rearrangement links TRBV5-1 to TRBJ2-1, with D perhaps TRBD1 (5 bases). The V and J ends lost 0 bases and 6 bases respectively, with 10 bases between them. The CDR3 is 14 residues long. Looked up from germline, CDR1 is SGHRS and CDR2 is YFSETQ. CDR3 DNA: TGCGCCAGCAGCTTGGTGCAGGGTGGCAATGAGCAGTTCTTC. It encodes CASSLVQGGNEQFF.

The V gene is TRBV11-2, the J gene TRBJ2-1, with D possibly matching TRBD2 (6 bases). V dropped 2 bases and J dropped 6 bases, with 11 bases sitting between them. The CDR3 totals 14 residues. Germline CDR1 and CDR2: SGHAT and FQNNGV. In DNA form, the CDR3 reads TGTGCCAGCAGCTTAATGGGAGGCCCCAATGAGCAGTTCTTC. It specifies CASSLMGGPNEQFF.

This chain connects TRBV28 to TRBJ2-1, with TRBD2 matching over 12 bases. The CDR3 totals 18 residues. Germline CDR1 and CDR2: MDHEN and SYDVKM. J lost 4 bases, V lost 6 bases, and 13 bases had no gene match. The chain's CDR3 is CASRSVTDGTSGYNEQFF. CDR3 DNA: TGTGCCAGCAGAAGCGTGACGGACGGGACTAGCGGGTACAATGAGCAGTTCTTC.

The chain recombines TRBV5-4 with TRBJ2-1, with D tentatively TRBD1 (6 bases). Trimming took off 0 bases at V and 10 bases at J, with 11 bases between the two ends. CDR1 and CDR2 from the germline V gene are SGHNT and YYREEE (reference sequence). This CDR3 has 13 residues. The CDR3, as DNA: TGTGCCAGCAGCTTGGATGCAGACAGGGAGCAGTTCTTC. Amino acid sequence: CASSLDADREQFF.

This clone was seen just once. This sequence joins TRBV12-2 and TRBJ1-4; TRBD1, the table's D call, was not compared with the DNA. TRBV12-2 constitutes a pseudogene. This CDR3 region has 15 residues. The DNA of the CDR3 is TGTGCAAGTCGCTCCAGTCGGGACAGGAAGGAAAAACTGTTTTTT. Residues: CASRSSRDRKEKLFF.

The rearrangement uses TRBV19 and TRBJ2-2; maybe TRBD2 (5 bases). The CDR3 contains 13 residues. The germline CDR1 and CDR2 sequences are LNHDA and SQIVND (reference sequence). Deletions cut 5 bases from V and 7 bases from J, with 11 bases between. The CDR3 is CASSGISVGELFF. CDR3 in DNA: TGTGCCAGTAGTGGTATTAGCGTCGGGGAGCTGTTTTTT.